The present T cell receptor beta chain was sequenced within a study of CD8+ T cells in alopecia areata listed by TCRdb under 2018. With regard to the full study: Treated patients were enrolled in an open-label pilot trial of oral tofacitinib, 5 to 10 mg twice daily, for moderate-to-severe alopecia areata. Patients stayed on tofacitinib for 6 to 18 months and then had 6 months of follow-up off drug so that delayed response and recurrence could be assessed. High-throughput TCRbeta sequencing was used to examine T cell clonal expansion in alopecia areata in both the C3H/HeJ mouse model and human patients. Human TCRbeta sequencing covered scalp tissue and sorted CD4+ and CD8+ peripheral blood T cells from patchy and totalis/universalis alopecia areata patients and healthy controls. Patients on tofacitinib were biopsied at baseline and after 4 and 24 weeks of treatment, and several of the patients also had a later scalp biopsy. Scalp clonality was compared among normal scalp (n=4), patchy alopecia areata scalp (n=8), and alopecia totalis/universalis scalp (n=8). RNA came from the PAXgene miRNA kit for fixed scalp, the miRNeasy kit for PBMCs, and the RNeasy kit for mouse skin. Amplification of TCRbeta CDR3 regions was done by immunoSEQ multiplex PCR using 35 Vbeta forward primers and 13 Jbeta reverse primers. Broader findings and caveats from the paper: Compared with normal scalp, lesional scalp, particularly in alopecia totalis/universalis, had higher clonality and more expanded CD8+ clones, which suggests antigenic drive. Shared TCR sequences between patients were less evident than in mice, which may be partly attributable to HLA diversity in the patient population. Resident alphabeta T cells in normal human skin are also sequenced, complicating scalp TCR repertoire analysis, unlike mouse skin dominated by gammadelta T cells.

The library came from the immunoSEQ multiplex PCR assay. For TCR sequencing, RNA was extracted from every sample and reverse transcribed into cDNA to serve as template. First-strand cDNA was synthesized using SuperScript III with a 2:1 mix of oligo-dT and random hexamers. A synthetic immune receptor repertoire was used to measure amplification bias, and any remaining bias was corrected computationally. Turning to the authors' computational methods: Raw reads were preprocessed to remove errors, and CDR3 was defined by IMGT conventions from the conserved cysteine to phenylalanine. Clonality was calculated as 1 minus Shannon entropy normalized by log2 of the number of productive unique TCRs. CD4 or CD8 identity of scalp clones was inferred by cross-referencing scalp TCRbeta sequences with sorted blood CD4 and CD8 repertoires. Imported from immuneACCESS, the table was reduced by TCRdb to in-frame sequences with V and J called. These copies leave out some clones; in studies compared against another copy, an unresolved V gene accounts for under half, and the cause of the remainder is not known. The V and J calls and clone size were taken over from that table, and D and trimming were inferred from the DNA. For this sample there are 130,000 to 150,000 clones; about 87% appear just once. The ten largest clones capture about 15% of the sample.

Per the publication, the time point label means: baseline before oral tofacitinib. Lesional scalp punch biopsies and peripheral blood were obtained from alopecia areata patients. PBMCs were separated by density centrifugation and stained for CD3, CD4 and CD8, after which CD4+ and CD8+ T cells were sorted on a FACSAria. From cysteine to phenylalanine, the CDR3 is 17 amino acids long. The sequence is cut down to CDR3 DNA, 51 bases in frame from base 1. As encoded in the germline V gene, CDR1 is LGHNT while CDR2 is FRNRAP. Clipping removes 0 bases from V and 4 bases from J, with 8 as the unmatched junction base count. This clone showed up just once. Its antigen remains unidentified. Base-call qualities are not available, and no considerably larger clone is one nucleotide away.

The receptor chain draws on TRBV12-5 and TRBJ2-3; 9 bases in between match TRBD2. This receptor was identified in a human donor with alopecia areata. Specimen: CD8+ T cells sorted from blood, collected at week 0. The DNA sequence is given as TGTGCTAGTGGTTTGGTAGATAGCGGGGGTCGGGCAGATACGCAGTATTTT. Its coded protein is CASGLVDSGGRADTQYF. Reference TRBV12-5 and TRBJ2-3 proteins supply the regions before and after the CDR3; the full variable domain is: DARVTQTPRHKVTEMGQEVTMRCQPILGHNTVFWYRQTMMQGLELLAYFRNRAPLDDSGMPKDRFSAEMPDATLATLKIQPSEPRDSAVYFCASGLVDSGGRADTQYFGPGTRLTVL.